This entry describes one T cell receptor beta chain. The time point denotes: blood from clinic visit 5 months post-surgery; TSC patient then seizure free. Sequencing was limited to surgery cases with top T cell transcript signatures in brain tissue. Patients received at least one anti-epileptic drug before surgery. Here immunoSEQ multiplex PCR was the method, and the copy in TCRdb shows in-frame clones only, minus some. Of under 400,000 clones listed, roughly 92% are singletons. This CDR3 region has 16 residues. Per germline, CDR1 MNHEY and CDR2 SMNVEV (reference sequence). Trimming pared 4 bases from V and 0 bases from J, leaving 13 bases between. This specimen belongs to a study of brain T cells in children with intractable seizures.

The TCR sequence derives from a boy under two years old with tuberous sclerosis and intractable seizures. This sequence joins TRBV27 and TRBJ2-1; D not resolved. Material: peripheral blood, obtained roughly 5 months after surgery. This CDR3 reads CASSSLGGSSYNEQFF. CDR3 nucleotides: TGTGCCAGCAGTTCCCTCGGTGGTAGCTCCTACAATGAGCAGTTCTTC.